Presented here are 8 T cell receptor beta chains from one specimen sequenced in a study of blood T cell repertoires in COVID-19. Repertoires were generated with immunoSEQ multiplex PCR, while TCRdb's copy carries only in-frame clones and drops some. The table has 200,000 to 300,000 clones, about 90% seen once. Sequencing was carried out using PBMCs or T cells enriched from blood (not recorded which). The receptors were sampled from a woman aged 40 to 50 with acute COVID-19.

The rearrangement links TRBV6-5 to TRBJ2-7, with TRBD2 identical over 13 bases. Germline lookup yields CDR1 MNHEY and CDR2 SVGAGI. Trimming at V came to 2 bases and at J to 7 bases, leaving 8 bases not matched to a gene. This CDR3 is built from 16 residues. Written as DNA, the CDR3 is TGTGCCAGCAGTTACGGGACTAGCGGGATAACTCGGGAGCAGTACTTC. It codes for CASSYGTSGITREQYF.

V is TRBV3-1 (or the pseudogene TRBV3-2) and J is TRBJ2-3; tentative D call: TRBD2 (5 bases). The CDR3 extends over 18 amino acids. V was shortened by 0 bases and J by 5 bases, with 21 bases between the two germline ends. CDR1 is LGHDT and CDR2 is YNNKEL in the germline V gene (reference sequence). CDR3 DNA: TGTGCCAGCAGCCAAGAGCCTCGGGGTTTTGGCCTTGAAGATACGCAGTATTTT. It yields the protein CASSQEPRGFGLEDTQYF.

V is TRBV5-1 and J is TRBJ2-2, with a tentative D call TRBD2 (6 bases). V lost 3 bases, J lost 1 base, and 10 bases lay in between. Germline V gives CDR1 SGHRS, CDR2 YFSETQ. The CDR3 runs 15 residues. The CDR3 sequence is CASSSLSGNTGELFF. In DNA form, the CDR3 reads TGCGCCAGCAGCTCCCTTAGCGGGAACACCGGGGAGCTGTTTTTT.

This clone was detected many times. The rearrangement joins TRBV10-3 to TRBJ2-6; 8 positions match TRBD1. The CDR3 is 18 residues long. Germline V gene data show CDR1 as ENHRY and CDR2 as SYGVKD. Trimming cost V 6 bases and J 0 bases; bases outside gene matches: 10. The CDR3 spells CAIRETGDPGSGANVLTF. The CDR3 bases are TGTGCCATCAGGGAGACAGGGGACCCGGGCTCTGGGGCCAACGTCCTGACTTTC.

This clone showed up many times. The chain combines TRBV25-1 with TRBJ1-2; D remains unclear. Trimming removed 1 base at V and 7 bases at J, with 19 bases between. Germline V gene sequence: CDR1 MGHDK, CDR2 SYGVNS. The CDR3 is 16 residues long. CDR3 bases: TGTGCCAGCAGTGAATTCGCCGAAGAGGGCAGTGGTGGCTACACCTTC. Encoded protein: CASSEFAEEGSGGYTF.

The rearrangement joins TRBV15 to TRBJ2-7; D gene unclear. This CDR3 has 13 residues. V was cut by 1 base and J by 4 bases, with 8 bases left in between. The germline V gene has CDR1 LNHNV and CDR2 YYDKDF (reference sequence). Written as DNA, the CDR3 is TGTGCCACCAGCAGAGTTGGAGTTTACGAGCAGTACTTC. Amino acids: CATSRVGVYEQYF. The full variable domain, rest sourced from reference TRBV15 and TRBJ2-7, is DAMVIQNPRYQVTQFGKPVTLSCSQTLNHNVMYWYQQKSSQAPKLLFHYYDKDFNNEADTPDNFQSRRPNTSFCFLDIRSPGLGDTAMYLCATSRVGVYEQYFGPGTRLTVT.

V and J are TRBV12-1 and TRBJ1-3; TRBD1, the D gene given by the table, was not confirmed from the DNA. TRBV12-1 is a pseudogene segment. The CDR3 is 20 residues long. CDR3 nucleotides: TGTGCCAGCAGCCCTTGGGGGGGACAGGGGGCGCGATCTACTGGAAACACCATATATTTT. This gives the protein CASSPWGGQGARSTGNTIYF.

In its sample, this clone was seen a few times. The chain couples TRBV2 to TRBJ2-7, with unresolved D. V shed 3 bases and J shed 0 bases, with 12 bases lying between them. The CDR3 is 15 amino acids. The germline gives CDR1 SNHLY, CDR2 FYNNEI. The CDR3 loop reads CASSDSSASSYEQYF. The CDR3, as DNA: TGTGCCAGCAGTGATTCGAGCGCCAGCTCCTACGAGCAGTACTTC.